This T cell receptor beta chain is drawn from a study of blood T cell repertoires in COVID-19. Turning to the study itself: Spain, Italy and the United States supplied samples that represented acute and convalescent COVID-19. The analysed material was cDNA or gDNA that came from T cells, B-cell-depleted T cells, or PBMCs.

CDR3 size: 18 residues. Germline lookup yields CDR1 LNHDA and CDR2 SQIVND (reference sequence). The ends were cut back, 5 bases at V and 4 bases at J, with 23 bases in the middle. In the study's own analysis: Nucleated cell number was recorded as an estimate derived from reference gene primer amplification. Sequencing was performed with immunoSEQ multiplex PCR; in TCRdb, only in-frame clones are kept and a portion is missing. V, J and clone size reflect that table, while D and trimming were determined from the DNA. The profile shows some 100,000 clones, 70% to 90% of them singletons. The sequenced sample consisted of peripheral blood. J is TRBJ2-2 and V is TRBV19; D is possibly TRBD2 (6 bases). This clonotype was obtained from a woman aged 60-75 years with acute or convalescent COVID-19. CDR3 coding DNA: TGTGCCAGTAGTCTGACGGGGGTTCCCGGACCAGTCACCGGGGAGCTGTTTTTT. The encoded protein is CASSLTGVPGPVTGELFF.